These 3 T cell receptor beta chains share one sample of origin, sequenced in a study of post-analysis software for immune sequencing data. No cognate antigen is known for these TCRs. General study results and limits: Roughly 5 TRBV segments (TRBV5-6, TRBV5-1 and TRBV20-1 among them) occurred more frequently in patients than in controls.

Unique molecular identifiers were carried by the TCR beta cDNA libraries. TCRdb re-analysed the PCR reads in MiXCR, keeping a single row per CDR3 protein. The sample has approximately 630,000 distinct CDR3 sequences, approximately 59% seen once. Sequenced input: blood. Every receptor here comes from a girl aged 2-10 years with multiple sclerosis.

V usage is TRBV20-1 and J usage is TRBJ2-5; D not certain. The germline V gene encodes CDR1 DFQATT and CDR2 SNEGSKA (reference sequence). V was cut by 4 bases and J by 2 bases, with 8 bases left in between. This CDR3 has 12 residues. The CDR3 loop is CSATPGQETQYF. In DNA form, the CDR3 reads TGCAGTGCTACCCCGGGTCAAGAGACCCAGTACTTC.

The V gene is TRBV28, the J gene TRBJ2-3; 8 bases are a match to TRBD1. Unmatched junction bases numbered 5, after V lost 3 bases and J lost 0 bases. Germline V gene lookup returns CDR1 MDHEN and CDR2 SYDVKM. This CDR3 is 16 amino acids long. CDR3 in DNA: TGTGCCAGCAGTTTTCCGACAGGGGCTAGCACAGATACGCAGTATTTT. Encoded protein: CASSFPTGASTDTQYF.

This clonotype was seen at least ten times. The V gene is TRBV5-1, the J gene TRBJ2-3; 8 bases agree with TRBD2. CDR3 length equals 14 residues. The germline V gene has CDR1 SGHRS and CDR2 YFSETQ. The V gene end was trimmed by 0 bases and the J gene end by 3 bases; junction bases not matched to a gene: 0. CDR3 in amino acids: CASSLGGRTDTQYF. CDR3 nucleotide sequence: TGCGCCAGCAGCTTGGGCGGGAGGACAGATACGCAGTATTTT.